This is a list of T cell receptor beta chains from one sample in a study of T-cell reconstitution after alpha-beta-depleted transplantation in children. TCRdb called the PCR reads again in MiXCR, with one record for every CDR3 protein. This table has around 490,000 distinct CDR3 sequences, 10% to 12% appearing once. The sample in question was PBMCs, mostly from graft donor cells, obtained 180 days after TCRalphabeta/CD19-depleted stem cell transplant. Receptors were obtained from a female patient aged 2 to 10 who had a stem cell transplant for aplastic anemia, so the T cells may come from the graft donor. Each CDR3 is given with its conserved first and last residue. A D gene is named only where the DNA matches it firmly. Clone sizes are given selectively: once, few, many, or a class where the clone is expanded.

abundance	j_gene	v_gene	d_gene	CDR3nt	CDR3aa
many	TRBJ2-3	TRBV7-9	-	TGTGCCAGCAGCTTAGCCCTAGTTCCAGATACGCAGTATTTT	CASSLALVPDTQYF
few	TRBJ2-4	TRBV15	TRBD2	TGTGCCACTCAACCGGGACTAGTGAACGGTGACATTCAGTACTTC	CATQPGLVNGDIQYF
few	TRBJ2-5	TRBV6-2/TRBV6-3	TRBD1	TGTGCCAGCAGTTACAGACTAGGACAGGGGAGTCAAGAGACCCAGTACTTC	CASSYRLGQGSQETQYF
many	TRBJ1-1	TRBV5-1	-	TGCGCCAGCAGTGGGGGGACCATGAACACTGAAGCTTTCTTT	CASSGGTMNTEAFF
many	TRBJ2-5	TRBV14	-	TGTGCCAGCAGCCAAGGGATGGAGAGCAGAGAGACCCAGTACTTC	CASSQGMESRETQYF
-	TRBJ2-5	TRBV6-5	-	TGTGCCAGCAGTTACGGGCCGTACTCGGAGACCCAGTACTTC	CASSYGPYSETQYF
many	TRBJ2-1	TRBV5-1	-	TGCGCCAGCCAAAGGCAGGGCGCCGACAATGAGCAGTTCTTC	CASQRQGADNEQFF
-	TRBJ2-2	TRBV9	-	TGTGCCAGCAGCGTACGAGGGCGCGGGGCGGTTACCGGGGAGCTGTTTTTT	CASSVRGRGAVTGELFF
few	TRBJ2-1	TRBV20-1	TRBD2	TGCAGTGCTAGTTCGGCGGGAGAAGCCTACAATGAGCAGTTCTTC	CSASSAGEAYNEQFF
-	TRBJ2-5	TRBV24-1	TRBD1	TGTGCCACCAGTGAAGCAGGACAGGGCTTCCAAGAGACCCAGTACTTC	CATSEAGQGFQETQYF
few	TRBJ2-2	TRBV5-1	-	TGCGCCAGCAGCTTCGGGGGGCACATCACCGGGGAGCTGTTTTTT	CASSFGGHITGELFF
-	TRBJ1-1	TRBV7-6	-	TGTGCCAGCAGCTTAGGGCCTATCAGAACTGAAGCTTTCTTT	CASSLGPIRTEAFF
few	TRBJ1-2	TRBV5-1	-	TGCGCCAGCAGCCCCCCGGACAGCTATGGCTACACCTTC	CASSPPDSYGYTF
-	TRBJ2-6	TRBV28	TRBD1	TGTGCCAGCAGGTCGACAGGGGGTACCTCTGGGGCCAACGGCCTGACTTTC	CASRSTGGTSGANGLTF
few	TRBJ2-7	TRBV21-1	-	TGTGCCAGCAGCAAAGTCCTCGGCTTCCCGGGGTTCTACGAGCAGTACTTC	CASSKVLGFPGFYEQYF
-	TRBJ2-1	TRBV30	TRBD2	TGTGCCTGGAGTGCACTAGCGGGAGGAGTTGAGCAGTTCTTC	CAWSALAGGVEQFF
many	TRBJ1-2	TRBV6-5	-	TGTGCCAGCAGGCCTACAGGGAACTATGGCTACACCTTC	CASRPTGNYGYTF
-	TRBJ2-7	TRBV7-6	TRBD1	TGTGCCAGCAGTCCCGGGACAGGGCGGCCCTACGAGCAGTACTTC	CASSPGTGRPYEQYF
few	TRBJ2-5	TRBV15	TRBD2	TGTGCCACCAGCAGAGACATAGCGGGAGGGTCGGAGACCCAGTACTTC	CATSRDIAGGSETQYF
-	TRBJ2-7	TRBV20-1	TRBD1	TGCAGTGCTACCGGGACAGACCGTTACGAGCAGTACTTC	CSATGTDRYEQYF
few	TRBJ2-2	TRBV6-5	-	TGTGCCAGCAGCCCTCGGGTGGACACCGGGGAGCTGTTTTTT	CASSPRVDTGELFF
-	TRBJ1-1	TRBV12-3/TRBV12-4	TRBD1	TGTGCCAGCGGTTACAGGGGGCGAACTGAAGCTTTCTTT	CASGYRGRTEAFF
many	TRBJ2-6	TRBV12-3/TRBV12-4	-	TGTGCCAGCAGTCCCATCGGACGGGCGGACGTCCTGACTTTC	CASSPIGRADVLTF
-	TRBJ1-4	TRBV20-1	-	TGCAGTGCAACCGACAGAACTAATGAAAAACTGTTTTTT	CSATDRTNEKLFF